This TCR beta chain was retrieved from a study of cytomegalovirus exposure and HLA in healthy donors. Study at large: Samples from HLA-typed donors yielded approximately 80 million unique TCRs in an early data release.

The PCR had 60 Vbeta and 13 Jbeta primers. The assay was immunoSEQ multiplex PCR, and TCRdb's table has in-frame clones only and misses some. Found here are 150,000 to 200,000 clones, around three quarters of them singletons; the top ten hold about 0.72%. Notes on the study in general: Sequencing likely generated an artifact that appeared as a cluster of highly shared sequence variants. One later analysis reportedly identified an Asian-associated ancestry cluster that showed fewer N-insertions than the approximately 710-donor mean.

Comment on this clone: What it binds is not known.

V lost 3 bases, J lost 2 bases, and 10 bases lay in between. The CDR3 sequence is 14 residues long. CDR1 and CDR2 from the germline V gene are SGDLS and YYNGEE. The chain is built from TRBV9 and TRBJ2-3, with D unclear. The sequencing input was PBMCs. This clonotype was sampled from a woman aged 40 to 50 in good health and CMV-seronegative. CDR3 loop: CASSGAAITDTQYF. Written as DNA, the CDR3 is TGTGCCAGCAGCGGGGCCGCAATCACAGATACGCAGTATTTT.